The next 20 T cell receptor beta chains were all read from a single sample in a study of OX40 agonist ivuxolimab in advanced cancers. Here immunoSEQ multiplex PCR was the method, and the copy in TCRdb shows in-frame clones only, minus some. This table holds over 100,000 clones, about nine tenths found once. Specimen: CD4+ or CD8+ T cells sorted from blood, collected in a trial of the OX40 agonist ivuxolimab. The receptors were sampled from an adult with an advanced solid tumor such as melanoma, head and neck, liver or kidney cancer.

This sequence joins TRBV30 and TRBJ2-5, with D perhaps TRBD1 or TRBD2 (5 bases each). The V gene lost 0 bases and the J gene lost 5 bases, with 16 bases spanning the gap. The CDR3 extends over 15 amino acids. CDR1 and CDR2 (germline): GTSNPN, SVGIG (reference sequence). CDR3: CAWSVTFRDPETQYF. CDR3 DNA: TGTGCCTGGAGTGTCACATTCCGGGACCCGGAGACCCAGTACTTC.

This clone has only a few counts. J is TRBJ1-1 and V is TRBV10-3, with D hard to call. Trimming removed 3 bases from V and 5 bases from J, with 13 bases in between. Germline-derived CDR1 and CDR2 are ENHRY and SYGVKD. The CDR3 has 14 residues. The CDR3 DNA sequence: TGTGCCATCAGTGACCCGGGGATTGGAACTGAAGCTTTCTTT. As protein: CAISDPGIGTEAFF.

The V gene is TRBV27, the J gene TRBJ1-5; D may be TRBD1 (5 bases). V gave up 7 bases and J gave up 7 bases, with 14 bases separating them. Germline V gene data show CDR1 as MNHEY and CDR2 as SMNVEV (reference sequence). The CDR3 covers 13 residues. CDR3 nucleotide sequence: TGTGCCAGCAAGGGCAGGGTGGACCAGCCCCAGCATTTT. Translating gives CASKGRVDQPQHF.

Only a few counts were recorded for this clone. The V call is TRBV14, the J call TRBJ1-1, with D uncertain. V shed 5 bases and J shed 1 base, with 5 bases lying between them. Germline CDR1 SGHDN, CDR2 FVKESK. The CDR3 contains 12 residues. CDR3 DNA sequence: TGTGCCAGCAGCGGGCGGAACACTGAAGCTTTCTTT. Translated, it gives CASSGRNTEAFF.

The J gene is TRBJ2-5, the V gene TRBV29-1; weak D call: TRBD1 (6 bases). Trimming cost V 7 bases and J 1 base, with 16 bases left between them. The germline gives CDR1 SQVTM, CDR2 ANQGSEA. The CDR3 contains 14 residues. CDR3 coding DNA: TGCAGCGCACACGATACAGGGTTCCAAGAGACCCAGTACTTC. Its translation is CSAHDTGFQETQYF. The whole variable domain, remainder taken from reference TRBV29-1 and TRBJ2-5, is SAVISQKPSRDICQRGTSLTIQCQVDSQVTMMFWYRQQPGQSLTLIATANQGSEATYESGFVIDKFPISRPNLTFSTLTVSNMSPEDSSIYLCSAHDTGFQETQYFGPGTRLLVL.

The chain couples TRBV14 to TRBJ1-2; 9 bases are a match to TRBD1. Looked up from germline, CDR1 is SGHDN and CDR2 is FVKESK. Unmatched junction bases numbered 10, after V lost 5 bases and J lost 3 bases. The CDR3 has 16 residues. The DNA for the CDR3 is TGTGCCAGCAGCTCCGGGACAGGGAATAATTACTATGGCTACACCTTC. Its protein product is CASSSGTGNNYYGYTF.

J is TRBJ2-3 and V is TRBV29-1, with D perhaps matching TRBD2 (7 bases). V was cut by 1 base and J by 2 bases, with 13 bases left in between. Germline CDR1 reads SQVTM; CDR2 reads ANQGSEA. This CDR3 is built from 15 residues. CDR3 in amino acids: CSVEGYGGHTDTQYF. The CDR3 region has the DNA TGCAGCGTTGAAGGTTACGGGGGGCACACAGATACGCAGTATTTT.

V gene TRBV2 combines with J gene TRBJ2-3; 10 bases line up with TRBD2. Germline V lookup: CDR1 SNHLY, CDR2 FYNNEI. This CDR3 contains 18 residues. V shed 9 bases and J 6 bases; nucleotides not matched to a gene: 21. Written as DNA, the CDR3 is TGTGCCAGTTCTTCTCCGGGACTAGCGATTAGGGGGTCGGATACGCAGTATTTT. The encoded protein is CASSSPGLAIRGSDTQYF. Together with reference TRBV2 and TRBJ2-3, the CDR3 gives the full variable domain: EPEVTQTPSHQVTQMGQEVILRCVPISNHLYFYWYRQILGQKVEFLVSFYNNEISEKSEIFDDQFSVERPDGSNFTLKIRSTKLEDSAMYFCASSSPGLAIRGSDTQYFGPGTRLTVL.

CDR3 coding DNA: TGTGCCAGCAGTTTATCAACTAGTCCCAATGAGCAGTTCTTC. Its protein is CASSLSTSPNEQFF. The V and J genes are TRBV28 and TRBJ2-1, with D possibly matching TRBD2 (5 bases). Germline CDR1 and CDR2: MDHEN and SYDVKM. V shed 1 base and J shed 6 bases, with 10 bases lying between them. The CDR3 has 14 amino acids.

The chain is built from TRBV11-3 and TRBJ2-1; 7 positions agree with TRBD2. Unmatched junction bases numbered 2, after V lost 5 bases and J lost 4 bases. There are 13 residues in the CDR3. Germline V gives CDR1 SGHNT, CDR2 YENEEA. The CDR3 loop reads CASSLSGYNEQFF. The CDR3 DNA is TGTGCCAGCAGCCTTAGCGGGTACAATGAGCAGTTCTTC.

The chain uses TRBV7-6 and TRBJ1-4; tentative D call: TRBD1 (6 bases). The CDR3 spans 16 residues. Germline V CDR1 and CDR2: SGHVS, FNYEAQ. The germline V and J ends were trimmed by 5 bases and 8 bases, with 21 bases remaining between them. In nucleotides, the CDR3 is TGTGCCAGCAGCCCCACCGGAGGGGGAAGCGGCGAAAAACTGTTTTTT. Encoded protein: CASSPTGGGSGEKLFF.

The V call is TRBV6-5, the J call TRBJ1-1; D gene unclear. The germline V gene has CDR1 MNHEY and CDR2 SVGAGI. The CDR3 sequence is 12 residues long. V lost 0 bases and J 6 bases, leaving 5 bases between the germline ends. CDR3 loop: CASSYSRAEAFF. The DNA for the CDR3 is TGTGCCAGCAGTTACTCGAGGGCTGAAGCTTTCTTT.

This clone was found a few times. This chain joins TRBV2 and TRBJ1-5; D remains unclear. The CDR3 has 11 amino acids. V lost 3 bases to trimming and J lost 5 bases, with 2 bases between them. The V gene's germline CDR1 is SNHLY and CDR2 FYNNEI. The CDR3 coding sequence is TGTGCCAGCAGTGACGATCAGCCCCAGCATTTT. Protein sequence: CASSDDQPQHF.

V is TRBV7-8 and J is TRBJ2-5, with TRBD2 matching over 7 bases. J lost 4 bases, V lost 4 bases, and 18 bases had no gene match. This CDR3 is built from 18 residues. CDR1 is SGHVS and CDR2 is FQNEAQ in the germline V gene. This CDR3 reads CASSSGPGRGSSLETQYF. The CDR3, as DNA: TGTGCCAGCAGCTCCGGGCCGGGTCGCGGGAGCTCTCTAGAGACCCAGTACTTC. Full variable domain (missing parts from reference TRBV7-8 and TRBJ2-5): GAGVSQSPRYKVAKRGQDVALRCDPISGHVSLFWYQQALGQGPEFLTYFQNEAQLDKSGLPSDRFFAERPEGSVSTLKIQRTQQEDSAVYLCASSSGPGRGSSLETQYFGPGTRLLVL.

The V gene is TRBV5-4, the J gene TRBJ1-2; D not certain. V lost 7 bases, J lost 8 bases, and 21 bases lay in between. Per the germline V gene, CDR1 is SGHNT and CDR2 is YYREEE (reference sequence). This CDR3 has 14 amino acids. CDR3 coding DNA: TGTGCCAGCCGCCCTGGGTGGGGTATTGGGGGCTACACCTTC. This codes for CASRPGWGIGGYTF.

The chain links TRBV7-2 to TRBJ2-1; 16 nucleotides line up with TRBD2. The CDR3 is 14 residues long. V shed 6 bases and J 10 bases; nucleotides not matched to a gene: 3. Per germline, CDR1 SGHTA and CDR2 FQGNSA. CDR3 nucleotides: TGTGCCAGCAGTTGGGGACTAGCGGGAGGGGAGCAGTTCTTC. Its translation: CASSWGLAGGEQFF. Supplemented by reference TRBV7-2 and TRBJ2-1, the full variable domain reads GAGVSQSPSNKVTEKGKDVELRCDPISGHTALYWYRQSLGQGLEFLIYFQGNSAPDKSGLPSDRFSAERTGGSVSTLTIQRTQQEDSAVYLCASSWGLAGGEQFFGPGTRLTVL.

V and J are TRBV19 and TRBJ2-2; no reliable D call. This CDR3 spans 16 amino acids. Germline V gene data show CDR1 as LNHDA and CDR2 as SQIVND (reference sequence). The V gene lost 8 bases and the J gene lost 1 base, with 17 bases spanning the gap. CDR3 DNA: TGTGCCAGTCTAGTGCAGGCAACCAGGAACACCGGGGAGCTGTTTTTT. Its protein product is CASLVQATRNTGELFF.

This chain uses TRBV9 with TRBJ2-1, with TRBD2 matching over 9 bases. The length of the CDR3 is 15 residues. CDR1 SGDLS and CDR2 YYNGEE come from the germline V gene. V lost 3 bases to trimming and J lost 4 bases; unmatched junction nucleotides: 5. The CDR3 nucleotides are TGTGCCAGCAGCGCGACTAGCGGAGAGTACAATGAGCAGTTCTTC. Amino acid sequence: CASSATSGEYNEQFF.

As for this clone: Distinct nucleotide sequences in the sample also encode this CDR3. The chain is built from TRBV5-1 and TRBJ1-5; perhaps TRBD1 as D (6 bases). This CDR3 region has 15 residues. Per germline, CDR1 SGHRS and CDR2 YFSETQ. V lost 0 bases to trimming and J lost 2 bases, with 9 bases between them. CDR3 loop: CASSLAPGGNQPQHF. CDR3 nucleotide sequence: TGCGCCAGCAGCTTGGCCCCAGGGGGCAATCAGCCCCAGCATTTT.

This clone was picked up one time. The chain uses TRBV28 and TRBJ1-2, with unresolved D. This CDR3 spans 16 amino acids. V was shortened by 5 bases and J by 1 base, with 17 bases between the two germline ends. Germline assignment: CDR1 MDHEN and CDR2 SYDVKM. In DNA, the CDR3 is TGTGCCAGCAGTCAACCTCCAGGAGACGGTAACTATGGCTACACCTTC. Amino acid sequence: CASSQPPGDGNYGYTF.